This TCR beta chain emerged from a study of shared clonotypes between healthy human individuals. Points from the study as a whole: Generally, naive subsets (rather than memory subsets) showed larger estimated richness. Some clonotypes were shared by all four sorted-subset donors, while others were not shared. The non-shared ones had lower generation probabilities than the shared ones. The authors sampled blood alone, and tissue repertoires likely differ.

This clone was seen only once. Its antigen is as yet unknown. How the authors handled the data: Filtering was not the same, since immunoSEQ gave junction-only sequences without quality scores. TCRdb keeps only in-frame clones here, not all; method: immunoSEQ multiplex PCR. The V and J calls and clone size are taken from that table; D and trimming were inferred from the DNA. The table includes about 2.4 million clones, roughly 93% detected once. This CDR3 is 11 amino acids long. Trimming cost V 4 bases and J 5 bases, with 6 bases left between them. Per germline, CDR1 LGHNA and CDR2 YSLEER. Material for sequencing was naive CD4+ T cells from PBMCs. Subset noted: CD45RA+ positively selected. This receptor was taken from a young man in good health. Some clones in this sample may be carry-over from other donors' samples. The rearrangement uses TRBV4-3 and TRBJ2-7; possibly TRBD2 for D (5 bases). Written as DNA, the CDR3 is TGCGCCAGCAGCCTCGGGGACGAGCAGTACTTC. Amino acid sequence: CASSLGDEQYF.